This T cell receptor beta chain was obtained from a study of identifying expanded T cells in peripheral blood (dated by TCRdb to between 2018 and 2021). Regarding the study in general: Technical replicates were generated by sequencing separate aliquots of the same genomic DNA pool, and four replicates were compared pairwise. What the research found in general, with its limitations: The authors expected biological variance in healthy repertoires might increase further over much longer intervals such as months to years. Across all healthy donors, variance in clone template counts between approximately 2-week samples was found to increase significantly with total template count. The binomial model flagged around 1.2 differentially abundant clones between technical replicates but around 15 over roughly 2 weeks and approximately 18 over approximately 4 weeks. Across all healthy-donor time intervals, the beta-binomial model significantly cut both the number of clones called differentially abundant and the false-positive rate.

The CDR3 has 16 amino acids, counting the end cysteine and phenylalanine. CDR3 DNA only is kept here, 48 bases in frame from base 1. From a lookup of the germline V gene (reference sequence), CDR1 and CDR2 are LNHNV and YYDKDF. As regards this clone: Its antigen remains unidentified. Per-base qualities were not stored, and no clone one base away is much larger.

TCRbeta CDR3 regions were profiled by bias-controlled multiplex PCR amplification of genomic DNA with the immunoSEQ Assay. As for the authors' bioinformatics: The absolute abundance of each unique TCRbeta CDR3 region was quantified after sequences were collapsed and filtered. Differential abundance was tested with two models: a binomial (Fisher-equivalent) model and a beta-binomial model that adds time-dependent variance fitted from healthy donors. Clones with fewer than 5 combined templates were removed, and differential abundance was called for clones with a Benjamini-Hochberg FDR below 0.01. In the beta-binomial model, variance was expressed as a function of the total template count across the two samples, in the form v = (b*log(k)+a)^2. The immuneACCESS repertoire file appears here via TCRdb, limited to in-frame rearrangements. These files lack a portion of the clones; in checked studies, under half of the deficit traces to unresolved V genes, and the cause of the others is not known. V, J and clone size are those of that table, while D and trimming were read from the DNA. The sample table lists about 100,000 clones, about 83% of them with a count of one. Of the sample, about a sixth falls within the top ten clones.

No immune events such as infections were documented for the healthy donors during the collection period. Healthy-donor blood repertoires served as a training cohort to calibrate time-dependent variance in a beta-binomial model of T-cell clone differential abundance. The training cohort comprised roughly 10 healthy donors, 3 female and 7 male. The donors were between roughly 25 and 65 years old, with an average age of roughly 41 years. Obtained from a commercial supplier, whole blood was collected from each healthy donor at three time points set two to three weeks apart. For immunosequencing, genomic DNA was extracted from whole blood that had not been sorted.

The chain was built from TRBV15 and TRBJ2-5; the D gene could be either TRBD1 or TRBD2, each agreeing at 5 bases. The DNA matches TRBJ2-7 better at its end, which makes the J call doubtful. The TCR sequence derives from a person between 18 and 75 years old in good health. The specimen sequenced was blood. The CDR3 region: CATSRGGRGVFAEQYF. In nucleotides, the sequence is TGTGCCACCAGCAGAGGGGGTAGAGGGGTCTTTGCCGAGCAGTACTTC.